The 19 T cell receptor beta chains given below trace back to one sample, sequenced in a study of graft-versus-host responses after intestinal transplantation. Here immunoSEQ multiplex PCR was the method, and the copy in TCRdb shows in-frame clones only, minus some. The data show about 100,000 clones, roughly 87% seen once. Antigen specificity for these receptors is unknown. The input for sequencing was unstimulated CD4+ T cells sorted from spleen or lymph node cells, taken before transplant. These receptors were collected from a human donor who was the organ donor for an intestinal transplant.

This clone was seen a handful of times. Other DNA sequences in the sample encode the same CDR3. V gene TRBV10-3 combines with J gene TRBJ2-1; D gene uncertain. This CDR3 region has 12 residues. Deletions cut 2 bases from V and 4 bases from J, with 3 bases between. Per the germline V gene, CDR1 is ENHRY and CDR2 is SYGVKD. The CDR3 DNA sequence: TGTGCCATCAGTGAGGGTTACAATGAGCAGTTCTTC. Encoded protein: CAISEGYNEQFF.

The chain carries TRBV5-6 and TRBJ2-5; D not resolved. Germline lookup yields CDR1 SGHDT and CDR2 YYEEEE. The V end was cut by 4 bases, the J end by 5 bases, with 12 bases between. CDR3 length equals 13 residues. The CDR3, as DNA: TGTGCCAGCAGCCGGACCCCCGGGGAGACCCAGTACTTC. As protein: CASSRTPGETQYF. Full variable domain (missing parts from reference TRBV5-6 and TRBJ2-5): DAGVTQSPTHLIKTRGQQVTLRCSPKSGHDTVSWYQQALGQGPQFIFQYYEEEERQRGNFPDRFSGHQFPNYSSELNVNALLLGDSALYLCASSRTPGETQYFGPGTRLLVL.

The CDR3 nucleotides are TGTGCCATCAGGACCGGACAGGGGGGCCCTTACGCTGGGTACTTC. It translates to CAIRTGQGGPYAGYF. This chain connects TRBV10-3 to TRBJ2-7; 10 positions match TRBD1. This CDR3 is built from 15 residues. Germline V lookup: CDR1 ENHRY, CDR2 SYGVKD. The J segment lost 12 bases and the V segment lost 6 bases, leaving 17 bases of the junction unmatched.

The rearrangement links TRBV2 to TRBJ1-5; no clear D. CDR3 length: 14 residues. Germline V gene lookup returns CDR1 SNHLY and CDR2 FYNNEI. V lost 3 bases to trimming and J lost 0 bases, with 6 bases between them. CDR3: CASSEEYSNQPQHF. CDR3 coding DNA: TGTGCCAGCAGTGAGGAATATAGCAATCAGCCCCAGCATTTT.

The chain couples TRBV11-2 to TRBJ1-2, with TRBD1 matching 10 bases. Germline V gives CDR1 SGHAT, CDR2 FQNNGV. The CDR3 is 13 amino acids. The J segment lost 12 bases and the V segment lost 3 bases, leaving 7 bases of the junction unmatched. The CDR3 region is CASSLGQGLSDTF. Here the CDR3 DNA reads TGTGCCAGCAGCTTGGGACAGGGGCTGTCTGACACCTTC.

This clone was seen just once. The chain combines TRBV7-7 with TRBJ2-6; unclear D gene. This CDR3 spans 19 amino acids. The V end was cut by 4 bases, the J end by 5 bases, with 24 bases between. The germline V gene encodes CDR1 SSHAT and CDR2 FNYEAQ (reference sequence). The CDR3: CASSSFLKWPQSRANVLTF. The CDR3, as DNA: TGTGCCAGCAGCTCTTTCCTTAAGTGGCCACAAAGTCGGGCCAACGTCCTGACTTTC.

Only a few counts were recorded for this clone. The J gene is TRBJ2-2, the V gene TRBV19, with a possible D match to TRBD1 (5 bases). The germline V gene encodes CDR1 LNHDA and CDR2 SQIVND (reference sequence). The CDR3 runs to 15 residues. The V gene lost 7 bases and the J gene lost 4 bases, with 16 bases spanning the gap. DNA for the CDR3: TGTGCCAGTACCTATGACCATAGGGGCACCGGGGAGCTGTTTTTT. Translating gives CASTYDHRGTGELFF.

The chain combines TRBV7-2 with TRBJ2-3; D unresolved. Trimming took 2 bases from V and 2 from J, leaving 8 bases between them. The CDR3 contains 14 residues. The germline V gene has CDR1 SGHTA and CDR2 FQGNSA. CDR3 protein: CASSLSRVTDTQYF. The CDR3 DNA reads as TGTGCCAGCAGCTTATCAAGGGTCACAGATACGCAGTATTTT.

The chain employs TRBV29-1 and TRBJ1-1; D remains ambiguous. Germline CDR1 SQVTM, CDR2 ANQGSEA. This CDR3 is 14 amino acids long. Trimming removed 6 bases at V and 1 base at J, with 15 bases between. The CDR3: CSVSLGMGNTEAFF. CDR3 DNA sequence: TGCAGCGTCTCCCTGGGCATGGGGAACACTGAAGCTTTCTTT. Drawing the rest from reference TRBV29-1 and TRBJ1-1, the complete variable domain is SAVISQKPSRDICQRGTSLTIQCQVDSQVTMMFWYRQQPGQSLTLIATANQGSEATYESGFVIDKFPISRPNLTFSTLTVSNMSPEDSSIYLCSVSLGMGNTEAFFGQGTRLTVV.

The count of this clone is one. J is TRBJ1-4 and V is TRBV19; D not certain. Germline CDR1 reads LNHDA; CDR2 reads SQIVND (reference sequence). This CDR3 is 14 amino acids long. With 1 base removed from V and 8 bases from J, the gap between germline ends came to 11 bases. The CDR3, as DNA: TGTGCCAGTAGTATAGGTGGGGATCGAGAAAAACTGTTTTTT. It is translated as CASSIGGDREKLFF.

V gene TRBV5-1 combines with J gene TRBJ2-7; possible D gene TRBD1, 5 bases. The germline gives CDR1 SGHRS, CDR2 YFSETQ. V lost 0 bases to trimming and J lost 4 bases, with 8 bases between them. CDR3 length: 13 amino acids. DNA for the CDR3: TGCGCCAGCAGCTTGGGCCGACAGTACGAGCAGTACTTC. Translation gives CASSLGRQYEQYF. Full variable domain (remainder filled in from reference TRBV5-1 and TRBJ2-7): KAGVTQTPRYLIKTRGQQVTLSCSPISGHRSVSWYQQTPGQGLQFLFEYFSETQRNKGNFPGRFSGRQFSNSRSEMNVSTLELGDSALYLCASSLGRQYEQYFGPGTRLTVT.

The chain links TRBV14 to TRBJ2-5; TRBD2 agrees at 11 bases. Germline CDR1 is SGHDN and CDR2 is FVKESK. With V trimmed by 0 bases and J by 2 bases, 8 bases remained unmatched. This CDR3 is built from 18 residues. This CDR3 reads CASSQDLAGGPIQETQYF. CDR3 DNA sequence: TGTGCCAGCAGCCAAGATCTAGCGGGGGGCCCTATACAAGAGACCCAGTACTTC. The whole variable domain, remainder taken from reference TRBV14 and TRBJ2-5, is EAGVTQFPSHSVIEKGQTVTLRCDPISGHDNLYWYRRVMGKEIKFLLHFVKESKQDESGMPNNRFLAERTGGTYSTLKVQPAELEDSGVYFCASSQDLAGGPIQETQYFGPGTRLLVL.

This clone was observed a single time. CDR3 bases: TGCGCCAGCAGCGGCCCGGGACTAGCGGGGGGGAGAGAGACCCAGTACTTC. It translates to CASSGPGLAGGRETQYF. The chain links TRBV5-1 to TRBJ2-5, with TRBD2 matching 16 bases. Germline-derived CDR1 and CDR2 are SGHRS and YFSETQ. The CDR3 loop spans 17 amino acids. The junction had 7 bases not matched to a gene; V was cut back by 4 bases and J by 4 bases.

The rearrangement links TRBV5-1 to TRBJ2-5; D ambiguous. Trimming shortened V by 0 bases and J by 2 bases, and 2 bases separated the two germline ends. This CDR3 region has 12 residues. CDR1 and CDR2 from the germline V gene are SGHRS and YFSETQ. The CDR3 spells CASSLDQETQYF. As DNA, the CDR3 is TGCGCCAGCAGCTTGGATCAAGAGACCCAGTACTTC.

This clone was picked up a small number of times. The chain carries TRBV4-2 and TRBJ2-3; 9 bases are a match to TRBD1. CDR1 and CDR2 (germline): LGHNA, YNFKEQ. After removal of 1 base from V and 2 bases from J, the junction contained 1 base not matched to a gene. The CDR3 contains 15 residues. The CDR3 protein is CASSQGDRDTDTQYF. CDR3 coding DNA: TGTGCCAGCAGCCAAGGGGACAGGGACACAGATACGCAGTATTTT.

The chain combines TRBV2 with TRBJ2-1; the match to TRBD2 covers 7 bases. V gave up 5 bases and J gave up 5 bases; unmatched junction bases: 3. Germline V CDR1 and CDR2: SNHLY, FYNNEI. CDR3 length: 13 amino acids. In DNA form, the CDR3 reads TGTGCCAGCAGTACGGGGGGAAACAATGAGCAGTTCTTC. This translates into CASSTGGNNEQFF.

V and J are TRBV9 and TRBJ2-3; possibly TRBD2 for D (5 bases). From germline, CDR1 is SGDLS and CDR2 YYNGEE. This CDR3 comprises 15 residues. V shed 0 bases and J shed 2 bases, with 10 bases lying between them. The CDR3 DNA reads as TGTGCCAGCAGCGTAGGACTAACCAACACAGATACGCAGTATTTT. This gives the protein CASSVGLTNTDTQYF.

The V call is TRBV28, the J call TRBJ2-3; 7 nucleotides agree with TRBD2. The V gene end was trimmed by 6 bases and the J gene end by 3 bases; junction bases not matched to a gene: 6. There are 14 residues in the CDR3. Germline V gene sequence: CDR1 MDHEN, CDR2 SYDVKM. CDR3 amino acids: CASSWGGMTDTQYF. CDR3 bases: TGTGCCAGCAGCTGGGGAGGGATGACAGATACGCAGTATTTT. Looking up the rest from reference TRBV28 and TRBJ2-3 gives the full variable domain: DVKVTQSSRYLVKRTGEKVFLECVQDMDHENMFWYRQDPGLGLRLIYFSYDVKMKEKGDIPEGYSVSREKKERFSLILESASTNQTSMYLCASSWGGMTDTQYFGPGTRLTVL.

For the CDR3, the DNA is TGCGCCAGCAGCTTAAGGACTAGCGGCACAGATACGCAGTATTTT. Its translation: CASSLRTSGTDTQYF. The chain uses TRBV5-1 and TRBJ2-3; 9 positions agree with TRBD2. Trimming took 2 bases from V and 1 from J; bases not matched to a gene: 2. Germline V lookup: CDR1 SGHRS, CDR2 YFSETQ. The CDR3 extends over 15 amino acids.